The source of this T cell receptor (beta chain) is a study of identical twins. CDR3 size: 15 residues. V lost 6 bases to trimming and J lost 1 base; unmatched junction nucleotides: 9. CDR1 and CDR2 from the germline V gene are SGHAT and FQNNGV. Study results and limitations: Sequences that were beta out-of-frame showed weaker excess twin sharing.

A universal primer site arose from template switching, and cDNA bore unique molecular identifiers. TCRdb re-called the 5' RACE reads through MiXCR, storing one row per CDR3 protein. Among fewer than 350,000 distinct CDR3 sequences, approximately 8.5% were seen once, and the ten largest hold 2.1%. In its sample, this clonotype was seen many times. Its antigen is not known. This sample was shared with a second study, whose subject was yellow fever vaccine responses in identical twins. From that paper: Twins' vaccine T cell responses were reported to seem partly convergent and partly personalized.

The genes are TRBV11-2 and TRBJ2-7, with 7 bases fitting TRBD2. The sequencing sample was made of memory (CD45RO+) T cells sorted from blood. The clonotype was recovered from a woman aged 18-29 years in good health. The CDR3 DNA follows: TGTGCCAGCAGATCAGGGCTAGCGGTTTCCTACGAGCAGTACTTC. Protein product: CASRSGLAVSYEQYF.